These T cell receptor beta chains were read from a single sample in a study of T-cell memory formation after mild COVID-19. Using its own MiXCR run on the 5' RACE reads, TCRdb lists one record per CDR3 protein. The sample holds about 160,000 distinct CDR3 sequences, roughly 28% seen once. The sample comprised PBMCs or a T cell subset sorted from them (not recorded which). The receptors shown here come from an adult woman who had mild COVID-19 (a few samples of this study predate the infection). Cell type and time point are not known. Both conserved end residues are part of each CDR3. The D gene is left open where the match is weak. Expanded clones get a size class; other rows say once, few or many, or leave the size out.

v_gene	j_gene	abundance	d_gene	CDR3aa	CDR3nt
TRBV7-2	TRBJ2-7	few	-	CASSLGDIPLSSYEQYF	TGTGCCAGCAGCTTAGGGGACATTCCCCTTAGCTCCTACGAGCAGTACTTC
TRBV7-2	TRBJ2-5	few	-	CASSFGGVETQYF	TGTGCCAGCAGCTTTGGGGGCGTAGAGACCCAGTACTTC
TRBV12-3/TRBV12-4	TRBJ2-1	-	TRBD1	CASSFRGQTNEQFF	TGTGCCAGCAGTTTTCGGGGACAGACCAATGAGCAGTTCTTC
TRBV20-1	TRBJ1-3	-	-	CSARDARTNSGNTIYF	TGCAGTGCTAGAGATGCCAGGACCAACTCTGGAAACACCATATATTTT
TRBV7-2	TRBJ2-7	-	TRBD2	CASSSFSGKSYEQYF	TGTGCCAGCAGCTCCTTTAGCGGGAAATCCTACGAGCAGTACTTC
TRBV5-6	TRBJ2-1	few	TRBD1	CASSLEGQVIVYNEQFF	TGTGCCAGCAGCTTGGAGGGACAGGTGATTGTCTACAATGAGCAGTTCTTC
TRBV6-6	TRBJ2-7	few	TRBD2	CASSPDPGLAGGVRCEQYF	TGTGCCAGCAGTCCGGATCCGGGACTAGCGGGAGGTGTCAGGTGCGAGCAGTACTTC
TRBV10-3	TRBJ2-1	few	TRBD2	CAIRLAGEQFF	TGTGCCATCAGACTAGCGGGAGAGCAGTTCTTC
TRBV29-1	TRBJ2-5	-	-	CSVEDWTSGETQYF	TGCAGCGTAGAGGACTGGACTTCGGGTGAGACCCAGTACTTC
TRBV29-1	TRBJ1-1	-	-	CSVERTVGEAFF	TGCAGCGTTGAGAGAACCGTTGGTGAAGCTTTCTTT
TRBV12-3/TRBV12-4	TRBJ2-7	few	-	CASSRPLGRERYEQYF	TGTGCCAGCAGTCGTCCCTTGGGCAGGGAGAGATACGAGCAGTACTTC
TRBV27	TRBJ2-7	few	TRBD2	CASSKRGGQTYEQYF	TGTGCCAGCAGTAAGCGGGGGGGCCAGACCTACGAGCAGTACTTC
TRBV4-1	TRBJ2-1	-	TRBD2	CASSQLGLAGGPSSYNEQFF	TGCGCCAGCAGCCAATTGGGACTAGCGGGGGGTCCTAGCTCCTACAATGAGCAGTTCTTC
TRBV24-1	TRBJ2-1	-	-	CATSEPYSRVSSYNEQFF	TGTGCCACCAGTGAGCCGTACTCCAGGGTCAGCTCCTACAATGAGCAGTTCTTC
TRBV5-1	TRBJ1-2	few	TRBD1	CASSLAGQGGTTSF	TGCGCCAGCAGCTTGGCCGGTCAGGGGGGGACTACGTCCTTC
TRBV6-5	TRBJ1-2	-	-	CASSYSGAGSDGYTF	TGTGCCAGCAGTTACTCGGGGGCAGGGTCGGATGGCTACACCTTC
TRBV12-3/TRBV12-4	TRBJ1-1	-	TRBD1	CASREQTGAWTEAFF	TGTGCCAGCAGGGAACAGACAGGGGCATGGACTGAAGCTTTCTTT
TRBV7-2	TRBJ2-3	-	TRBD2	CASNLAGGRDTQYF	TGTGCCAGCAACCTAGCGGGGGGCCGGGATACGCAGTATTTT
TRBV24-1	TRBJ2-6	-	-	CATSDPGGTGANVLTF	TGTGCCACCAGTGATCCGGGGGGCACTGGGGCCAACGTCCTGACTTTC
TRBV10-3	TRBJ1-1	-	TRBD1	CAISETGGTEAFF	TGTGCCATCAGTGAAACAGGGGGCACTGAAGCTTTCTTT
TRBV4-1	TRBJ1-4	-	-	CASSQPTRDTNEKLFF	TGCGCCAGCAGCCAGCCCACGAGGGATACTAATGAAAAACTGTTTTTT
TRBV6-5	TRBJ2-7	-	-	CASTERSRGVYEQYF	TGTGCCAGCACGGAGCGAAGCCGGGGTGTCTACGAGCAGTACTTC
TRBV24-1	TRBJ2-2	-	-	CATSDFLLANTGELFF	TGTGCCACCAGTGATTTCCTCCTCGCGAACACCGGGGAGCTGTTTTTT
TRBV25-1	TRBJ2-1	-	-	CASSGWGASYNEQFF	TGTGCCAGCAGCGGATGGGGGGCGTCCTACAATGAGCAGTTCTTC
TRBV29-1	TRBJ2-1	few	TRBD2	CSVRPQGGLAGSSYNEQFF	TGCAGCGTTAGGCCCCAGGGGGGACTAGCGGGGTCGTCCTACAATGAGCAGTTCTTC
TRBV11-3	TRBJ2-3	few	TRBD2	CASSSLAGPDTQYF	TGTGCCAGCAGCTCCCTAGCGGGACCTGACACGCAGTATTTT
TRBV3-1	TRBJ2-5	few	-	CASSQVAPPDF	TGTGCCAGCAGCCAAGTGGCTCCCCCGGATTTC
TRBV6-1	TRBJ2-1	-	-	CASSENWRYNEQFF	TGTGCCAGCAGTGAAAACTGGCGCTACAATGAGCAGTTCTTC
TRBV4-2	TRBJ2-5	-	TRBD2	CASSQGTRDQETQYF	TGTGCCAGCAGCCAAGGGACTAGGGATCAAGAGACCCAGTACTTC